This T cell receptor (beta chain) appears in the sequencing data of a study of sequential checkpoint blockade in melanoma. Study outcomes and limitations: Mutational load did not correlate with tumor T-cell fraction or clonality.

Concerning this clone: What it recognizes is unknown.

V was pared by 3 bases and J by 4 bases, with 13 bases between. The CDR3 sequence is 15 residues long. In germline, CDR1 is SGHRS, CDR2 YFSETQ. The assay was immunoSEQ multiplex PCR, and TCRdb's table has in-frame clones only and misses some. The table has under 2,500 clones, about 20% seen once. Documented treatment: randomized to nivolumab then ipilimumab (arm A) or the reverse (arm B). The J gene is TRBJ1-4, the V gene TRBV5-1; D not certain. The TCR sequence derives from a human donor with melanoma. Sample: tumor tissue (inferred from file names), taken from a patient given nivolumab and ipilimumab in sequence. The CDR3 nucleotides are TGCGCCAGCAGCTCCATCTCGGACTATAATGAAAAACTGTTTTTT. Protein product: CASSSISDYNEKLFF. Variable domain in full (rest from reference TRBV5-1 and TRBJ1-4): KAGVTQTPRYLIKTRGQQVTLSCSPISGHRSVSWYQQTPGQGLQFLFEYFSETQRNKGNFPGRFSGRQFSNSRSEMNVSTLELGDSALYLCASSSISDYNEKLFFGSGTQLSVL.